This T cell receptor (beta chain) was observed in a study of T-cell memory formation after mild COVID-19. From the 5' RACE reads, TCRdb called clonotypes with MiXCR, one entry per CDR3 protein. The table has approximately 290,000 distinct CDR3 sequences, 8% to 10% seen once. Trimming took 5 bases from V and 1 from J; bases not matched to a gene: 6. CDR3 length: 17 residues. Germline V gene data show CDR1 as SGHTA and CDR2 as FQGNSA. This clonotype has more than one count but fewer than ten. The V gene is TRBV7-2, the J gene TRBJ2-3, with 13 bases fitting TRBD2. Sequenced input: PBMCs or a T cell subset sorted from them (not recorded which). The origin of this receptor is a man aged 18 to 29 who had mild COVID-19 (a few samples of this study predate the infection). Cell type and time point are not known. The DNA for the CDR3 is TGTGCCAGCAGCCTAGAGGGACTAGCGGGGCGCACAGATACGCAGTATTTT. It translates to CASSLEGLAGRTDTQYF.